This entry describes one T cell receptor (beta chain). Antigen specificity is unknown. This sample was included in a study of T cell responses to AZD1222 COVID-19 vaccine. Study observations and caveats: Every sample of the repertoires postdated the peak T cell response. The study found Spike-specific TCR breadth and depth rose after two AZD1222 doses.

The repertoire was sequenced with immunoSEQ multiplex PCR; TCRdb's copy has only in-frame clones and lacks some. This table has over 100,000 clones, around 90% appearing once. The TCR originated in an adult in good health. The sample consisted of peripheral blood, taken on day 0 of AZD1222 vaccination.

CDR3 region: CASSFTAGANVLTF. The CDR3 nucleotides are TGTGCCAGCAGCTTCACAGCTGGGGCCAACGTCCTGACTTTC. This chain connects TRBV7-9 to TRBJ2-6; D remains ambiguous. CDR3 length: 14 residues. V lost 3 bases to trimming and J lost 2 bases, with 5 bases between them. Germline V gene lookup returns CDR1 SEHNR and CDR2 FQNEAQ (reference sequence).